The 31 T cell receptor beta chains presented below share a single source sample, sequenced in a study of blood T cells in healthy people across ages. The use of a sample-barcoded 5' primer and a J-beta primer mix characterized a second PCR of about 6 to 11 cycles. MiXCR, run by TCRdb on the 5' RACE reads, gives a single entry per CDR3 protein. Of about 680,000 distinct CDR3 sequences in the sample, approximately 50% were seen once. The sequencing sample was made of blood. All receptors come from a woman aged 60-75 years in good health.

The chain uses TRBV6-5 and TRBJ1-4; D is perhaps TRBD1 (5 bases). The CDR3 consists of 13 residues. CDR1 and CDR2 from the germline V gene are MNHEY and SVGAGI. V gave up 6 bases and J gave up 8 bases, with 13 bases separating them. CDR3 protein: CASSRDGGEKLFF. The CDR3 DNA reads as TGTGCCAGCAGCCGGGACGGTGGGGAAAAACTGTTTTTT.

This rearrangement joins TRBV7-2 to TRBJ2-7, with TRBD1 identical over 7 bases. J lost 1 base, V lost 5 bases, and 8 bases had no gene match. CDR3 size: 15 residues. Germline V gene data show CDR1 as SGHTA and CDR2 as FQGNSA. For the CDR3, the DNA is TGTGCCAGCAGCCGAAGGACAGGCGGATCCTACGAGCAGTACTTC. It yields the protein CASSRRTGGSYEQYF.

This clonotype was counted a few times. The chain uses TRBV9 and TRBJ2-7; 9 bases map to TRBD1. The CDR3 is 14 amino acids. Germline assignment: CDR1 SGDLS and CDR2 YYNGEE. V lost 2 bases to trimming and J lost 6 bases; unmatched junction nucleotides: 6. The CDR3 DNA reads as TGTGCCAGCAGCGTTGGGACAGGGTATCTCGAGCAGTACTTC. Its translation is CASSVGTGYLEQYF.

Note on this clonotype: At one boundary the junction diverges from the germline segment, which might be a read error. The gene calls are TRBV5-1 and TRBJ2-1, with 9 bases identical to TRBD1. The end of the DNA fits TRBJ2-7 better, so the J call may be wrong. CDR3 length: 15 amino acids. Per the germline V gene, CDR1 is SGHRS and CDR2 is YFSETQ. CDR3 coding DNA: TGCGTCAGCAGCCAGGGACAGGGCCCCTACAATGAGCAGTACTTC. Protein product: CVSSQGQGPYNEQYF.

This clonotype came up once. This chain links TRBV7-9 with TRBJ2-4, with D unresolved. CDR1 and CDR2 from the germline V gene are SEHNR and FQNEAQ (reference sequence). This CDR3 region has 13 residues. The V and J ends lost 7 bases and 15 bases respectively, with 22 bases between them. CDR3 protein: CASTPAEAYERYF. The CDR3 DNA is TGTGCCAGCACCCCCGCGGAAGCCTACGAGCGGTACTTC.

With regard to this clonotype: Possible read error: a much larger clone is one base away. The CDR3 nucleotides are TGTGCCAGCAGCTTAGGAAGTAGGACCCCCGAGCAGTACTTC. This codes for CASSLGSRTPEQYF. The rearrangement uses TRBV7-2 and TRBJ2-5; no definite D call. Near its end, the DNA agrees better with TRBJ2-7, so the J call may be wrong. Germline V CDR1 and CDR2: SGHTA, FQGNSA. The CDR3 has 14 amino acids.

The CDR3 region is CATSEVGAGFYNEQYF. CDR3 DNA sequence: TGTGCCACCAGTGAGGTGGGAGCGGGATTCTACAATGAGCAGTACTTC. The V and J genes are TRBV24-1 and TRBJ2-1; 7 bases match TRBD2. The end of the DNA aligns better with TRBJ2-7, so the J call may be wrong. This CDR3 contains 16 residues. Germline V gene data show CDR1 as KGHDR and CDR2 as SFDVKD.

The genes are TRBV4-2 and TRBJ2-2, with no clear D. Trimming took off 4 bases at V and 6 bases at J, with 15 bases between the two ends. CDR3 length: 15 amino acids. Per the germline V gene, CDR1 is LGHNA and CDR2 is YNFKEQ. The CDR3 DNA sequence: TGTGCCAGCAGCCCTGGTTCCGGTGGGGCCGGGGAGCTGTTTTTT. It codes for CASSPGSGGAGELFF.

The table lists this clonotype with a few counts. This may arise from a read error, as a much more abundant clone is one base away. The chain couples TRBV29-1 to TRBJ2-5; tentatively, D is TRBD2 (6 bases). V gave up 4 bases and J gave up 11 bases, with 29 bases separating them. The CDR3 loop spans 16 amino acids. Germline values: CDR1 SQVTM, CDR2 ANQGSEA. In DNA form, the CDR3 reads TGCAGCGTTGGAATAGTAGGAGGGGACGCTTGGAATGAGCAGTACTTC. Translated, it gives CSVGIVGGDAWNEQYF.

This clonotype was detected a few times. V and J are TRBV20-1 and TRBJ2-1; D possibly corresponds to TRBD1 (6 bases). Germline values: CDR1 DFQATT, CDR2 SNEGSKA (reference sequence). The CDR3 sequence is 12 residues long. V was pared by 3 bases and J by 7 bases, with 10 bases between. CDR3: CSARQGWNEQFF. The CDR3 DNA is TGCAGTGCTAGGCAGGGGTGGAATGAGCAGTTCTTC.

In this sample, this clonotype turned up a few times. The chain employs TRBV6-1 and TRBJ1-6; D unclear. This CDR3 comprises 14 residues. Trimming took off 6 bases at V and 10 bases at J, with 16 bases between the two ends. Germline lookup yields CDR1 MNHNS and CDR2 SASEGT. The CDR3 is CASREGRPPSPLHF. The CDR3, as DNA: TGTGCCAGCAGGGAGGGCAGACCGCCATCACCCCTCCACTTT.

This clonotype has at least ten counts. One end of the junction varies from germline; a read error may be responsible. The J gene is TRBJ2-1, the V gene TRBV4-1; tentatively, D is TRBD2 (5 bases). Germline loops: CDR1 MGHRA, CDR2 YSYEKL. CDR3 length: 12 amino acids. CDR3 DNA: TGTGCCAGCAGCCAAGGGAGAGGTGAGCAGTTCTTC. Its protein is CASSQGRGEQFF.

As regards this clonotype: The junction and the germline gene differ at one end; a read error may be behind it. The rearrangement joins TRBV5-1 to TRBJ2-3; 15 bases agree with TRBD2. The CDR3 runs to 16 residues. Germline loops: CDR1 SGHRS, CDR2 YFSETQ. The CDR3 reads CAGSPGLAGGGDTQYF. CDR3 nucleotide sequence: TGCGCCGGCAGCCCTGGACTAGCGGGAGGGGGAGATACGCAGTATTTT.

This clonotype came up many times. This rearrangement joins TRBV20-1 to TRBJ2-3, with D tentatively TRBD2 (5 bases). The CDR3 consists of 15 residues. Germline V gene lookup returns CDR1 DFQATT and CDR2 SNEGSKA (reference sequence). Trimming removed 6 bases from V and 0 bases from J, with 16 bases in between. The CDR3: CSAIVRRDSTDTQYF. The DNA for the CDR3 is TGCAGTGCCATCGTACGCCGGGATAGCACAGATACGCAGTATTTT.

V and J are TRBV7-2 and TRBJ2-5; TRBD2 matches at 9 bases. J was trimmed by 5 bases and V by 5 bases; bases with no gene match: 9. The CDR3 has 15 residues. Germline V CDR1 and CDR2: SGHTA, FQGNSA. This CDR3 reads CASSPLAGVAETQYF. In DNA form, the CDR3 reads TGTGCCAGCAGCCCATTAGCGGGAGTTGCGGAGACCCAGTACTTC.

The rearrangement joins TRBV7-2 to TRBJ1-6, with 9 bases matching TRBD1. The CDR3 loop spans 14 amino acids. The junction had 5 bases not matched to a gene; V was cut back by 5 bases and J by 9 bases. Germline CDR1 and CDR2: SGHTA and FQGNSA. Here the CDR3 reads CASSRDRDSSPLHF. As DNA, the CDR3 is TGTGCCAGCAGCCGGGACAGGGACTCTTCACCCCTCCACTTT.

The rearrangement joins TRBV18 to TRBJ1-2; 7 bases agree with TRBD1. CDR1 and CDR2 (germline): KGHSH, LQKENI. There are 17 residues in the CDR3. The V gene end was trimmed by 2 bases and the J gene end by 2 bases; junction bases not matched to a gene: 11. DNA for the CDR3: TGTGCCAGCTCACCATCGGTTACAATACAGGGGAACTATGGCTACACCTTC. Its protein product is CASSPSVTIQGNYGYTF.

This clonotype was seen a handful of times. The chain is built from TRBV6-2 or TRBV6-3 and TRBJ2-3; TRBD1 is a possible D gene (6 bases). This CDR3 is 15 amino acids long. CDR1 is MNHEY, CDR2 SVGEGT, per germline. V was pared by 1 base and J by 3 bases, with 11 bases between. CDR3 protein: CASSYYRVATDTQYF. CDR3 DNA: TGTGCCAGCAGTTACTACAGGGTGGCGACAGATACGCAGTATTTT.

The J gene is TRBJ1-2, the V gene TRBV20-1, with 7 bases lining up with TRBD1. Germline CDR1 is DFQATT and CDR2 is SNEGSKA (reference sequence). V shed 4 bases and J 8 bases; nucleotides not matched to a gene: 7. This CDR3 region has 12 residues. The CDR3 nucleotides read TGCAGTGCTAAGACAGGGATTTTAGGCTACACCTTC. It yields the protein CSAKTGILGYTF.

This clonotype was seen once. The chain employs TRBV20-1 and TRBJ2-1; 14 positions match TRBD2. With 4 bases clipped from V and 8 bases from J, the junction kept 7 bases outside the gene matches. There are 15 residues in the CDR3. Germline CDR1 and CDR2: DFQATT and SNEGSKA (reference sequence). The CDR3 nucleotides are TGCAGTGCTACAATCGGGACTAGCGGGAGTGATGAGCAGTTCTTC. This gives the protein CSATIGTSGSDEQFF.

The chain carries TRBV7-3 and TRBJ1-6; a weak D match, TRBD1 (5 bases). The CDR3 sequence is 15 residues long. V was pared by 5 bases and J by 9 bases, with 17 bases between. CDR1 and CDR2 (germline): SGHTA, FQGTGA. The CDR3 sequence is CASSPLPGAGSPLHF. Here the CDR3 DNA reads TGTGCCAGCAGCCCCTTGCCCGGGGCTGGTTCACCCCTCCACTTT.

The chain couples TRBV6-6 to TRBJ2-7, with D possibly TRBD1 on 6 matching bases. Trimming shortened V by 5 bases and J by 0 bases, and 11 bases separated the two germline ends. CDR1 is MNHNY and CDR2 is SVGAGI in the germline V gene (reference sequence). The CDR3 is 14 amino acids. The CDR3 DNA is TGTGCCAGCAGTAATCGACAGGTCTCCTACGAGCAGTACTTC. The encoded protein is CASSNRQVSYEQYF.

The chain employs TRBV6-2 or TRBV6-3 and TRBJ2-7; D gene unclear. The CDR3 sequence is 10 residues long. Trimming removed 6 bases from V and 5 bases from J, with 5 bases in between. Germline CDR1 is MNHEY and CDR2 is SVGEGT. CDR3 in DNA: TGTGCCAGCAGGCCCAACGAGCAGTACTTC. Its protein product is CASRPNEQYF.

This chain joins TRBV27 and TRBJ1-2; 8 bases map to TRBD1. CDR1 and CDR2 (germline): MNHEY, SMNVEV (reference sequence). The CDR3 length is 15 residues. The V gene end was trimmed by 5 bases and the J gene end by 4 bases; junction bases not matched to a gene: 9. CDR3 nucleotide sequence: TGTGCCAGCAGTGCGACTACAGGGGGTCTCTATGGCTACACCTTC. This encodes CASSATTGGLYGYTF.

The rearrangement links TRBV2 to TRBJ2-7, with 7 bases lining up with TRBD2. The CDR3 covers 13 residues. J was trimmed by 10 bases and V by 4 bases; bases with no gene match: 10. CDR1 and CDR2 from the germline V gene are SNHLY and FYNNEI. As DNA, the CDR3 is TGTGCCAGCAGTGCGACGGGAGGTGGGGCCCAGTACTTC. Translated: CASSATGGGAQYF.

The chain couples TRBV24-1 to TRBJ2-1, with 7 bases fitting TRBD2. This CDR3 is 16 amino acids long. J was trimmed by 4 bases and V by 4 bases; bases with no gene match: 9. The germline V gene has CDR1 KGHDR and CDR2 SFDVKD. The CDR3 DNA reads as TGTGCCACCAGTGACCCCGGGAGGACCGCTTACAATGAGCAGTTCTTC. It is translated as CATSDPGRTAYNEQFF.

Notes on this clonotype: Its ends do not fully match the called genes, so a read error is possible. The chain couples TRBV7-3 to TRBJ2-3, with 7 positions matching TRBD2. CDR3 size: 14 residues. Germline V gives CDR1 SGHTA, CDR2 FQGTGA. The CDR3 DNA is TGTGCCAGCAGCTCAACGGGGGGAGACGATACGCAATATTTT. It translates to CASSSTGGDDTQYF.

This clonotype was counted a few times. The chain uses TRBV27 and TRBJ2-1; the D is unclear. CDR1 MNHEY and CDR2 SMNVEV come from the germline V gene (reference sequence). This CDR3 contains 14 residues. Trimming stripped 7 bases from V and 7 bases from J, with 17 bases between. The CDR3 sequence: CASIGGTRENEQFF. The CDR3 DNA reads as TGTGCCAGCATAGGCGGCACCCGCGAGAATGAGCAGTTCTTC.

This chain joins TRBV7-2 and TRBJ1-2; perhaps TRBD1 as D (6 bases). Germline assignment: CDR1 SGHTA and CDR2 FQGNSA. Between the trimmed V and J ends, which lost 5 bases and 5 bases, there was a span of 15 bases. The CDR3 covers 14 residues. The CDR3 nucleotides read TGTGCCAGCAGCCTCCTGGGGGCGCAATATGGCTACACCTTC. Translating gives CASSLLGAQYGYTF.

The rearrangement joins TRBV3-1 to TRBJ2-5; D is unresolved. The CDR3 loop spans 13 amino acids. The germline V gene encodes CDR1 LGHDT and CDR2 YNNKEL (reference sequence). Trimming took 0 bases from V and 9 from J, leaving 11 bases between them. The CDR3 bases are TGTGCCAGCAGCCAAGATACTGGGGATGCCCAGTACTTC. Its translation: CASSQDTGDAQYF.

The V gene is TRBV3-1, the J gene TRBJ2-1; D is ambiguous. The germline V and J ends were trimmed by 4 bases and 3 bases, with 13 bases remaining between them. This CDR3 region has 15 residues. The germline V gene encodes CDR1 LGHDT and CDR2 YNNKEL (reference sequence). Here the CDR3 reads CASSPPGSRYNEQFF. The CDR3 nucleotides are TGTGCCAGCAGCCCCCCAGGTTCCCGCTACAATGAGCAGTTCTTC.